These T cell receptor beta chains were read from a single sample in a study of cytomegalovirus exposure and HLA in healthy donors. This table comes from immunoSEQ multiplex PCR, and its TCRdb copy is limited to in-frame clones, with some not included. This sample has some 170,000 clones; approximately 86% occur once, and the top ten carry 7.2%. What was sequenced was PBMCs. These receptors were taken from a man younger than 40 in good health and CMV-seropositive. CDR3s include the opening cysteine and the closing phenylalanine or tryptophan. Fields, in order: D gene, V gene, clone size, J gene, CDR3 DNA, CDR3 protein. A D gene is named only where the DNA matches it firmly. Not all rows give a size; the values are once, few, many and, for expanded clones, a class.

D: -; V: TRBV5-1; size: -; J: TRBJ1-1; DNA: TGCGCCAGCAGCCGGCTGGGCCCAGAAGCTTTCTTT; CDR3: CASSRLGPEAFF
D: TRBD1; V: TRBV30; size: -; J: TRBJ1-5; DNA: TGTGCCTGGAACCGCCAGGGGGGACAGCCCCAGCATTTT; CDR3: CAWNRQGGQPQHF
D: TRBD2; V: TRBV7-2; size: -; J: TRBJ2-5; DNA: TGTGCCAGCAGCCGGTCTAAGCGGGGGTGGGGAGAGACCCAGTACTTC; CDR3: CASSRSKRGWGETQYF
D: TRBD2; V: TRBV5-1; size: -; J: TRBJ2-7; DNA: TGCGCCAGCAGCCTGGGACCCAAGGGACTAGCACAGGTCTACGAGCAGTACTTC; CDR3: CASSLGPKGLAQVYEQYF
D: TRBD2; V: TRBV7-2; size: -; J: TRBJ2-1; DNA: TGTGCCAGCAGACGCAATAGCGGGGCCCACAATGAGCAGTTCTTC; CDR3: CASRRNSGAHNEQFF
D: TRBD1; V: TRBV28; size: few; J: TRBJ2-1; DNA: TGTGCCAGCAAAGGAATGAGGGGGCCCCAACGCAATGAGCAGTTCTTC; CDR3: CASKGMRGPQRNEQFF
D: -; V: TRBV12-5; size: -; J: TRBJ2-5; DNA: TGTGCTAGTGGTTTGGGGCTGGAAGAGACCCAGTACTTC; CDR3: CASGLGLEETQYF
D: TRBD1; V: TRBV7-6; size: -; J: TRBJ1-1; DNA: TGTGCCAGCAGCCGACAGACCGACAGGGCTGAAGCTTTCTTT; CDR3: CASSRQTDRAEAFF
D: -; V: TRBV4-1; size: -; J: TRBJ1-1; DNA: TGCGCCAGCAGCCAAGTCGGAGGGGTGGACACTGAAGCTTTCTTT; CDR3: CASSQVGGVDTEAFF
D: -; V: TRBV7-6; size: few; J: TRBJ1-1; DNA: TGTGCCAGCAGTGACAGGACCACTGAAGCTTTCTTT; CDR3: CASSDRTTEAFF
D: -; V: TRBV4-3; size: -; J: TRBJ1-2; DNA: TGCGCCAGCAGCCAACCCGTAGGCGGCTACACCTTC; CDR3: CASSQPVGGYTF
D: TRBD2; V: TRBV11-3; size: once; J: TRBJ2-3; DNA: TGTGCCAGCAGCTTATGGGACTATCAAACAGATACGCAGTATTTT; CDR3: CASSLWDYQTDTQYF
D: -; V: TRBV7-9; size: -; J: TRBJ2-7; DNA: TGTGCCAGCAGCAATCAGGGGAACTACGAGCAGTACTTC; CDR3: CASSNQGNYEQYF
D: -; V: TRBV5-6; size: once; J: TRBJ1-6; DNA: TGTGCCAGCAGCTTCCAGGCTAATTCACCCCTCCACTTT; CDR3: CASSFQANSPLHF
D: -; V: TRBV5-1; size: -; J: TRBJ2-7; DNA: TGCGCCAGCAGCCCGCCGTCCGGGGCGCATCTTGCCTACGAGCAGTACTTC; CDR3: CASSPPSGAHLAYEQYF
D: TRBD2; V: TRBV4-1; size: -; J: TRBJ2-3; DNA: TGCGCCAGCAGCCAAGGGCCTGCGGGGGGAACGGTAGATACGCAGTATTTT; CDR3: CASSQGPAGGTVDTQYF
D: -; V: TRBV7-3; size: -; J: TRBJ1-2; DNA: TGTGCCAGCAGTCCCGGACAGAACTATGGCTACACCTTC; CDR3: CASSPGQNYGYTF
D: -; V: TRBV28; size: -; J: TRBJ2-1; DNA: TGTGCCAGCCAAAATAGTGACGGCCATGAGCAGTTCTTC; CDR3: CASQNSDGHEQFF
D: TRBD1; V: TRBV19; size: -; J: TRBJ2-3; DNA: TGTGCCAGTAGTATGATGCGGGACAGGGTAGCGGTGGTAGATACGCAGTATTTT; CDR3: CASSMMRDRVAVVDTQYF
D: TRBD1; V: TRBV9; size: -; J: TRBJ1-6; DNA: TGTGCCAGCAGCGCGGACAGGGCAAATTCACCCCTCCACTTT; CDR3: CASSADRANSPLHF
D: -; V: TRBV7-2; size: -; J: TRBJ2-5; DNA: TGTGCCAGCAGCTTAGTCGGGGAGACCCAGTACTTC; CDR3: CASSLVGETQYF
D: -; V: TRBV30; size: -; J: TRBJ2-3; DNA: TGTGCCTGGAGGAAAGGCGGGGGCATTTTAGATACGCAGTATTTT; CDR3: CAWRKGGGILDTQYF
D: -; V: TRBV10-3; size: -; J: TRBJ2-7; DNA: TGTGCCATCAGTGAAGGTGGGAGCGAGCAGTACTTC; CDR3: CAISEGGSEQYF
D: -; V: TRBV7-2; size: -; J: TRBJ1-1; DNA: TGTGCCAGCAGCTTCGGTTGGGCCCGGAGCACTGAAGCTTTCTTT; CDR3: CASSFGWARSTEAFF
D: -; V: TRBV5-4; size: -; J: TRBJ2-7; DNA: TGTGCCAGCAGGTTCAACGGGCAGCTCTACGAGCAGTACTTC; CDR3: CASRFNGQLYEQYF
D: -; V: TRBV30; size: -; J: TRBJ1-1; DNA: TGTGCCTGGACCCGCGGATTGAACACTGAAGCTTTCTTT; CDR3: CAWTRGLNTEAFF
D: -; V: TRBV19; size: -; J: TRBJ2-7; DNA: TGTGCCAGTAGTATCCGGGACGGCTACGAGCAGTACTTC; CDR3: CASSIRDGYEQYF
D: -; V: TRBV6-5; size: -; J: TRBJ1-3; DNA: TGTGCCAGCCGAAGGGGTCCTGGAAACACCATATATTTT; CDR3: CASRRGPGNTIYF
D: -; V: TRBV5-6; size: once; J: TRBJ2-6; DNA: TGTGCCAGCAGCTTGTCGTTCTCTGGGGCCAACGTCCTGACTTTC; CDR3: CASSLSFSGANVLTF
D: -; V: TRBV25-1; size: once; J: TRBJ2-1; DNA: TGTGCCAGCAGTGAATTGAATGAGCAGTTCTTC; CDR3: CASSELNEQFF
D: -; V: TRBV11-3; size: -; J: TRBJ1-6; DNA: TGTGCCAGCAGCTTACTCAGGGGAGATTCACCCCTCCACTTT; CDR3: CASSLLRGDSPLHF
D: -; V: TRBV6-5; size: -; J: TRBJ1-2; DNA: TGTGCCAGCAGTTACCGGCAGGGAGGCTACACCTTC; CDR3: CASSYRQGGYTF
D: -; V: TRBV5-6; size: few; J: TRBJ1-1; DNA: TGTGCCAGCAGCTTGGTAGGCCGGGACCACACTGAAGCTTTCTTT; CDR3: CASSLVGRDHTEAFF
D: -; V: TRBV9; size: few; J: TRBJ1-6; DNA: TGTGCCAGCACCCCAAGGGGGAATGGGTTTTCACCCCTCCACTTT; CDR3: CASTPRGNGFSPLHF
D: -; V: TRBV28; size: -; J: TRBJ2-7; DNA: TGTGCCAGCAGTTCCTCGCTTTGGATTGGCGAGCAGTACTTC; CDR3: CASSSSLWIGEQYF
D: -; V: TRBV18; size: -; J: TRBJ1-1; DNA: TGTGCCAGCTCGCCTACAGGGATGAACACTGAAGCTTTCTTT; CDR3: CASSPTGMNTEAFF
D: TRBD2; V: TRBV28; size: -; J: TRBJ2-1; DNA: TGTGCCAGCAGTCCTCCCCTAGCGGGAGGGCCCAATGAGCAGTTCTTC; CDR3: CASSPPLAGGPNEQFF
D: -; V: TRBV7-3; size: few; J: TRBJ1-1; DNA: TGTGCCAGCAGCACAGCGGGTCAGGACACTGAAGCTTTCTTT; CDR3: CASSTAGQDTEAFF
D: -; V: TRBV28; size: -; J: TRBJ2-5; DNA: TGTGCCAGCAGTTTTACGGGCCTCACAGAGACCCAGTACTTC; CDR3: CASSFTGLTETQYF
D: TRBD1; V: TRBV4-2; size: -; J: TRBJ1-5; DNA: TGTGCCAGCAGCCAAGACAGGGGGGTCAATCAGCCCCAGCATTTT; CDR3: CASSQDRGVNQPQHF
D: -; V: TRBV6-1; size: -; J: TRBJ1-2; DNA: TGTGCCAGCAGAAACGGACAGTCCTATGGCTACACCTTC; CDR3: CASRNGQSYGYTF
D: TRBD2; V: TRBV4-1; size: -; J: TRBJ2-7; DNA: TGCGCCAGCAGCCAAGGTCCTACTAGCGGGGGGTTCGACGAGCAGTACTTC; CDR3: CASSQGPTSGGFDEQYF
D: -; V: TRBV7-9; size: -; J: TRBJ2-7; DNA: TGTGCCAGCAGCAAAGGACAAGCCTACGAGCAGTACTTC; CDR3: CASSKGQAYEQYF
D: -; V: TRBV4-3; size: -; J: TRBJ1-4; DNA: TGCGCCAGCAGCCAAGAATTCGCAGGGGCTAATGAAAAACTGTTTTTT; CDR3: CASSQEFAGANEKLFF
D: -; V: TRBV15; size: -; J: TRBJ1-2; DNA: TGTGCCACCAGCAGAGATCAATGGACGCGTTTTTATGGCTACACCTTC; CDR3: CATSRDQWTRFYGYTF
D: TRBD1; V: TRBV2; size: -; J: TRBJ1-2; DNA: TGTGCCAGCAGGACCCTTGTCGCAGGGGGCTATGGCTACACCTTC; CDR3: CASRTLVAGGYGYTF
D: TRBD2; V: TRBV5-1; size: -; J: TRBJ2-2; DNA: TGCGCCAGCACCGCGGGAGTTGGCTCGAACACCGGGGAGCTGTTTTTT; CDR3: CASTAGVGSNTGELFF
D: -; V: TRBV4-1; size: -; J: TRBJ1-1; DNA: TGCGCCAGCAGCCAAGTGTCGCACACCAGAACGACTGAAGCTTTCTTT; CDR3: CASSQVSHTRTTEAFF
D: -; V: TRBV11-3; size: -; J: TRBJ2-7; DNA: TGTGCCAGCAGCAAGACCCAGACCTACGAGCAGTACTTC; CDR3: CASSKTQTYEQYF
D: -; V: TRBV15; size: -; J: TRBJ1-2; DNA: TGTGCCACCAGCACTCGGGGGTACCTTAACTATGGCTACACCTTC; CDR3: CATSTRGYLNYGYTF
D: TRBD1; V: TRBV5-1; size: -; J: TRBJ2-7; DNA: TGCGCCAGCAGCTTAACCCTGGGAGGACAGGGTCACGAGCAGTACTTC; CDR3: CASSLTLGGQGHEQYF
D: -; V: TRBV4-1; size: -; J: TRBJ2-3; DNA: TGCGCCAGCAGCCAAGGGGGGGTAGGGCAGTATTTT; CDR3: CASSQGGVGQYF
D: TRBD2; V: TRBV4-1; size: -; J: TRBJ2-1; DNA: TGCGCCAGCAGCCAAGAGGGGACTAGCGGATCTAACAATGAGCAGTTCTTC; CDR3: CASSQEGTSGSNNEQFF
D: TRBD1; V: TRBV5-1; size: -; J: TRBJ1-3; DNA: TGCGCCAGCAGCGCCCTGGGGACAGGGGGTTTAAGCTCTGGAAACACCATATATTTT; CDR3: CASSALGTGGLSSGNTIYF